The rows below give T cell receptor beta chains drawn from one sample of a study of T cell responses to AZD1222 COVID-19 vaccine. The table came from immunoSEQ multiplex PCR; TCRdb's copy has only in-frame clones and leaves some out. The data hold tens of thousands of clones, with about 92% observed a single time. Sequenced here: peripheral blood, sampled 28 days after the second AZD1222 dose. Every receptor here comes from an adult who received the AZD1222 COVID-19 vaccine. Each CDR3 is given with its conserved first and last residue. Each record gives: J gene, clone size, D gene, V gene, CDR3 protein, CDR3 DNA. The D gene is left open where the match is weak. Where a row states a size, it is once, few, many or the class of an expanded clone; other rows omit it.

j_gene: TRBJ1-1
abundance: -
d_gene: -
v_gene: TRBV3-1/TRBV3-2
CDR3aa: CASSQGVGDTEAFF
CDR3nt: TGTGCCAGCAGCCAAGGGGTTGGGGACACTGAAGCTTTCTTT

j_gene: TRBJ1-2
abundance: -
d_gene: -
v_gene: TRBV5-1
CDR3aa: CASSLFGGDGYTF
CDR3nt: TGCGCCAGCAGCTTGTTCGGGGGTGATGGCTACACCTTC

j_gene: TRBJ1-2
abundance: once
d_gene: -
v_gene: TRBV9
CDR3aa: CASSPSAGTLAPYGYTF
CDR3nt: TGTGCCAGCAGCCCTAGCGCTGGGACTCTCGCCCCCTATGGCTACACCTTC

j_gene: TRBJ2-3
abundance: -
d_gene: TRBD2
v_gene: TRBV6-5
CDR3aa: CASSYGGGATDTQYF
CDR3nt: TGTGCCAGCAGTTACGGCGGGGGGGCCACAGATACGCAGTATTTT

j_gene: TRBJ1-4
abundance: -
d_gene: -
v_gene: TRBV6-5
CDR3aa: CASSYFGSRGNEKLFF
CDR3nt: TGTGCCAGCAGTTACTTTGGGTCCAGGGGTAATGAAAAACTGTTTTTT

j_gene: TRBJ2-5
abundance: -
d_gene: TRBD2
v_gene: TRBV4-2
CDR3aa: CASSPLLAGQETQYF
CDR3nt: TGTGCCAGCAGCCCTCTATTAGCGGGACAAGAGACCCAGTACTTC

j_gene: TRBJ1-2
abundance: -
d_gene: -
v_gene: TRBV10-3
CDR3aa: CAISESSEGRNYGYTF
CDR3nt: TGTGCCATCAGTGAGTCGTCCGAGGGGCGGAACTATGGCTACACCTTC

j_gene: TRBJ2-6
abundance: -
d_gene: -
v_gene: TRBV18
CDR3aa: CASSPPGQHSGANVLTF
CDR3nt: TGTGCCAGCTCACCACCGGGACAACACTCTGGGGCCAACGTCCTGACTTTC

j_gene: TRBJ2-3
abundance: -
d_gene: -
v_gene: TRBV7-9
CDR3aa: CASSFAGAGTDTQYF
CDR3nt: TGTGCCAGCAGCTTTGCAGGGGCCGGCACAGATACGCAGTATTTT

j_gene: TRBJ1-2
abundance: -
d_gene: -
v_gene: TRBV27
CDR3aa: CASSLGGGHYGYTF
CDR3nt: TGTGCCAGCAGTTTAGGGGGGGGTCACTATGGCTACACCTTC

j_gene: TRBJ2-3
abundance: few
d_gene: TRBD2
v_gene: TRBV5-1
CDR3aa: CASRTGTSGGLTDTQYF
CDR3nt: TGCGCCAGCAGAACCGGGACTAGCGGGGGGTTAACAGATACGCAGTATTTT

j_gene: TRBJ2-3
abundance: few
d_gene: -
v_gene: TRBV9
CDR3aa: CASQPPRTDTQYF
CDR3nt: TGTGCCAGCCAGCCCCCCCGCACAGATACGCAGTATTTT

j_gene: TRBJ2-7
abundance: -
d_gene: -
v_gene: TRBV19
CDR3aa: CASSGRDNSYEQYF
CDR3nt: TGTGCCAGTAGTGGGAGAGACAATTCCTACGAGCAGTACTTC

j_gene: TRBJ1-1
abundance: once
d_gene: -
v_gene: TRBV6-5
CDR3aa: CANYPGAGYTEAFF
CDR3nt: TGTGCCAACTACCCAGGGGCGGGGTACACTGAAGCTTTCTTT

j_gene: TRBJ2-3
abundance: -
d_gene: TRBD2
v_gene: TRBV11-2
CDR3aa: CASNPPSGGADTQYF
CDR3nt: TGTGCCAGCAACCCACCAAGCGGGGGGGCAGATACGCAGTATTTT

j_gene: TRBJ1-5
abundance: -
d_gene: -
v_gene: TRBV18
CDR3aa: CASSPTRDQPQHF
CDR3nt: TGTGCCAGCTCACCAACCAGAGATCAGCCCCAGCATTTT

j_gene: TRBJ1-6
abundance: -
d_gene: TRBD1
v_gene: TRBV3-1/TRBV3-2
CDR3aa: CASSPRQGDSPLHF
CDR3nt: TGTGCCAGCAGCCCTAGACAGGGTGACTCACCCCTCCACTTT

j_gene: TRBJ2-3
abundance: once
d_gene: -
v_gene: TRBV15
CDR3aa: CATSTVGISLGRVTDTQYF
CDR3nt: TGTGCCACCAGCACGGTAGGTATCTCATTGGGCAGGGTGACAGATACGCAGTATTTT

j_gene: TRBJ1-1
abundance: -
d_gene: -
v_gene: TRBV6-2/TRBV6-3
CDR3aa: CASSYRAGNTEAFF
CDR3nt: TGTGCCAGCAGTTACCGGGCAGGGAACACTGAAGCTTTCTTT

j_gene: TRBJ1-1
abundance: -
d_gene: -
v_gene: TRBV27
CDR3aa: CASSLSAGLGNTEAFF
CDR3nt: TGTGCCAGCAGTTTATCGGCAGGGCTCGGGAACACTGAAGCTTTCTTT

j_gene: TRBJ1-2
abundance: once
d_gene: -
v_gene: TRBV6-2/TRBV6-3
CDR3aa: CASSNRVGYGYTF
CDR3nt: TGTGCCAGCAGTAACAGAGTTGGCTATGGCTACACCTTC

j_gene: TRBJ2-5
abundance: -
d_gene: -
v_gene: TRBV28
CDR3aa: CASSLSPGRGDETQYF
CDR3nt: TGTGCCAGCAGTTTATCCCCGGGAAGAGGGGATGAGACCCAGTACTTC

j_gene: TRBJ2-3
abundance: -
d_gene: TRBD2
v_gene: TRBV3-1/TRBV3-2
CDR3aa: CASTPRRRGTTDTQYF
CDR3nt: TGTGCCAGCACCCCTAGGCGGCGGGGGACCACAGATACGCAGTATTTT

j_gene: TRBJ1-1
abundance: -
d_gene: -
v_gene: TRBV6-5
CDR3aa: CASWVLTNTEAFF
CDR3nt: TGTGCCAGCTGGGTTCTGACGAACACTGAAGCTTTCTTT

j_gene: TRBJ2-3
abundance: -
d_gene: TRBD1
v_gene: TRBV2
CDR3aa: CATPGGDTQYF
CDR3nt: TGTGCCACCCCAGGGGGTGATACGCAGTATTTT

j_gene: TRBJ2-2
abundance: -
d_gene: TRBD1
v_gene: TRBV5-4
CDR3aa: CASTPGQGMLNTGELFF
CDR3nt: TGTGCCAGCACCCCGGGACAGGGGATGTTGAACACCGGGGAGCTGTTTTTT

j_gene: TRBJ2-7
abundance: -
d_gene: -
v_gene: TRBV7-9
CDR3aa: CASSLDSVVHEQYF
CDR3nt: TGTGCCAGCAGCTTAGATTCGGTGGTACACGAGCAGTACTTC

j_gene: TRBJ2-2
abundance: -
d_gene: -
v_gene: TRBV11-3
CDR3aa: CASSKQGFTGELFF
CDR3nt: TGTGCCAGCAGCAAACAGGGATTTACCGGGGAGCTGTTTTTT

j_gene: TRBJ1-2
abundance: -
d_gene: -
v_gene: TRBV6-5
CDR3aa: CASRTRDTGNYGYTF
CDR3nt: TGTGCCAGCAGGACCCGGGACACCGGCAACTATGGCTACACCTTC

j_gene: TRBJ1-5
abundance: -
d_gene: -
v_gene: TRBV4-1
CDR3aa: CASSRNPSRGVPGSNQPQHF
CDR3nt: TGCGCCAGCAGCCGAAACCCGTCAAGGGGGGTGCCGGGTAGCAATCAGCCCCAGCATTTT

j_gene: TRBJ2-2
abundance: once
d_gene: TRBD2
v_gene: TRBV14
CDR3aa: CASSQGFSSGGFTGELFF
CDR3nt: TGTGCCAGCAGCCAAGGATTTTCTAGCGGGGGTTTCACCGGGGAGCTGTTTTTT

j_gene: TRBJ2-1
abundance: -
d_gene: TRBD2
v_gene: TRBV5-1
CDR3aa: CASSSAGTHGSYNEQFF
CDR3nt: TGCGCCAGCAGCTCAGCGGGGACTCACGGATCCTACAATGAGCAGTTCTTC

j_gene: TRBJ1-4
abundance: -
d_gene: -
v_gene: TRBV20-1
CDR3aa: CSARNNEKLFF
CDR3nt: TGCAGTGCTAGAAATAATGAAAAACTGTTTTTT

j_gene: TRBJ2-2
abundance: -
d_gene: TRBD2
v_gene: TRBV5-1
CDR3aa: CASSQYPSTSGGRTGELFF
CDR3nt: TGCGCCAGCAGCCAGTACCCATCAACTAGCGGGGGACGCACCGGGGAGCTGTTTTTT

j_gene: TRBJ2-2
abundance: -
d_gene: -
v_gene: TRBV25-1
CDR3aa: CASSEVGEENTGELFF
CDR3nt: TGTGCCAGCAGTGAAGTGGGGGAGGAGAACACCGGGGAGCTGTTTTTT

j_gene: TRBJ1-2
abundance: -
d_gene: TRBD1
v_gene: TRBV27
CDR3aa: CASSLRTGRRYGYTF
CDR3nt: TGTGCCAGCAGTCTCCGGACAGGGAGGAGATATGGCTACACCTTC

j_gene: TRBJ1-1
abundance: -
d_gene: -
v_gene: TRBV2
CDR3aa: CASKDPPNTEAFF
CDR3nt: TGTGCCAGCAAAGACCCCCCGAACACTGAAGCTTTCTTT

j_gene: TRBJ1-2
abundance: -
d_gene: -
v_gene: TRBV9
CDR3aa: CASSAREEVEMSYGYTF
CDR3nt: TGTGCCAGCAGCGCAAGGGAAGAAGTTGAAATGAGCTATGGCTACACCTTC

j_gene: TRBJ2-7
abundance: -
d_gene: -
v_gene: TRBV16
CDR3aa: CASSQSLGGPYEQYF
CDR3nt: TGTGCCAGCAGCCAATCTCTCGGGGGTCCCTACGAGCAGTACTTC

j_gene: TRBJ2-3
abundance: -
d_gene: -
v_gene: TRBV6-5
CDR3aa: CASGGLDSDTQYF
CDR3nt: TGTGCCAGCGGCGGCCTCGACTCAGATACGCAGTATTTT